The rows below give T cell receptor beta chains drawn from one sample of a study of blood T cells in healthy people across ages. TCRdb re-called the 5' RACE reads with MiXCR, one entry per CDR3 protein. The profile covers roughly 680,000 distinct CDR3 sequences, with more than 45% appearing a single time and roughly 13% taken by the ten largest. The sample consisted of blood. The receptors shown here come from a woman of 80 years or more in good health. The CDR3 runs from the conserved cysteine through the conserved F or W. A D gene is named only where the DNA matches it firmly. Clone size is shown for a subset of rows, as once, few, many or a class of expanded clone.

CDR3aa | CDR3nt | j_gene | v_gene | d_gene | abundance | len
CASSFSDKNIQYF | TGTGCCAGCAGCTTCTCGGACAAAAACATTCAGTACTTC | TRBJ2-4 | TRBV7-8 | - | - | 13
CASSFAGTGDPFNSPLHF | TGTGCCAGCAGCTTCGCCGGGACAGGGGATCCATTTAATTCACCCCTCCACTTT | TRBJ1-6 | TRBV7-7 | TRBD1 | - | 18
CASRGELVNTEAFF | TGTGCCAGCAGAGGGGAATTGGTGAACACTGAAGCTTTCTTT | TRBJ1-1 | TRBV2 | - | - | 14
CASSPRLAGLETQYF | TGTGCTAGCAGCCCCCGACTAGCGGGGTTAGAGACCCAGTACTTC | TRBJ2-5 | TRBV7-7 | TRBD2 | - | 15
CASSPLRGSDEQYF | TGCGCCAGCTCCCCCTTGCGCGGGAGCGACGAGCAGTACTTC | TRBJ2-7 | TRBV4-1 | TRBD2 | - | 14
CASTAGAISGANVLTF | TGTGCCAGCACTGCAGGGGCGATCTCTGGGGCCAACGTCCTGACTTTC | TRBJ2-6 | TRBV9 | - | - | 16
CASSTTGERFF | TGCGCCAGCAGCACAACAGGAGAGCGGTTCTTC | TRBJ2-1 | TRBV5-1 | - | many | 11
CSASNPSRPQWGYTF | TGCAGTGCTAGCAACCCCTCCAGGCCCCAATGGGGCTACACCTTC | TRBJ1-2 | TRBV20-1 | - | many | 15
CSALLRGTEKLFF | TGCAGCGCCCTACTCAGGGGGACTGAAAAACTGTTTTTT | TRBJ1-4 | TRBV29-1 | TRBD1 | - | 13
CASSRYRGTNYEQYF | TGTGCCAGCAGCCGCTACCGAGGGACGAACTACGAGCAGTACTTC | TRBJ2-7 | TRBV3-1 | - | - | 15
CATRTDPNYGYTF | TGTGCCACCAGAACAGACCCTAACTATGGCTACACCTTC | TRBJ1-2 | TRBV15 | - | - | 13
CASSAGLALNEQFF | TGTGCCAGCAGTGCGGGACTAGCTCTCAATGAGCAGTTCTTC | TRBJ2-1 | TRBV6-5 | TRBD2 | once | 14
CASSIPDVSPLHF | TGTGCCAGCAGTATACCCGACGTGTCACCCCTCCACTTT | TRBJ1-6 | TRBV28 | - | - | 13
CASSFRDSSTTQYF | TGTGCCAGCAGTTTCCGGGACTCCTCAACTACGCAGTATTTT | TRBJ2-3 | TRBV27 | - | many | 14
CSVFPGQGVWAEAFF | TGCAGCGTTTTCCCGGGACAGGGAGTTTGGGCTGAAGCTTTCTTT | TRBJ1-1 | TRBV29-1 | TRBD1 | few | 15